A single sample is the source of the 21 T cell receptor beta chains below, sequenced in a study of blood T cell repertoires in COVID-19. Repertoires were generated with immunoSEQ multiplex PCR, while TCRdb's copy carries only in-frame clones and drops some. The table shows a few hundred thousand clones, with about 90% occurring only once. Source material: PBMCs or T cells enriched from blood (not recorded which). These receptors came from a man aged 18-30 years who had recovered from COVID-19.

This sequence joins TRBV10-1 and TRBJ2-3; TRBD2 agrees at 14 bases. After removal of 2 bases from V and 4 bases from J, the junction contained 2 bases not matched to a gene. CDR3 length: 16 amino acids. Germline lookup yields CDR1 WNHNN and CDR2 SYGVQD (reference sequence). Here the CDR3 DNA reads TGCGCCAGCAGTGAGGGGACTAGCGGGAGTTCAGATACGCAGTATTTT. Translated, it gives CASSEGTSGSSDTQYF.

This chain joins TRBV6-5 and TRBJ2-2; a weak D match, TRBD2 (5 bases). The germline V and J ends were trimmed by 6 bases and 1 base, with 9 bases remaining between them. Germline CDR1 and CDR2: MNHEY and SVGAGI. This CDR3 region has 14 residues. Here the CDR3 reads CASSAGMNTGELFF. DNA of the CDR3: TGTGCCAGCAGCGCCGGGATGAACACCGGGGAGCTGTTTTTT.

The rearrangement links TRBV6-5 to TRBJ2-3; 8 nucleotides align to TRBD2. From germline, CDR1 is MNHEY and CDR2 SVGAGI. There are 15 residues in the CDR3. Trimming removed 6 bases from V and 2 bases from J; junction bases left unmatched: 7. The CDR3 loop is CASSPVGGATDTQYF. DNA for the CDR3: TGTGCCAGCAGCCCCGTCGGGGGGGCCACAGATACGCAGTATTTT.

The chain is built from TRBV28 and TRBJ1-2, with 8 bases fitting TRBD1. Germline CDR1 MDHEN, CDR2 SYDVKM. Trimming cost V 10 bases and J 7 bases; bases outside gene matches: 8. The CDR3 length is 12 residues. Here the CDR3 reads CAIRTGSFGYTF. The CDR3 bases are TGTGCCATAAGGACAGGGAGTTTTGGCTACACCTTC.

The rearrangement uses TRBV21-1 and TRBJ2-7; the table's TRBD2 call for D was not verified on the DNA. TRBV21-1 is marked as a pseudogene. The CDR3 totals 16 residues. This CDR3 is CASSNYGTSVRDEQYF. CDR3 bases: TGTGCCAGCAGCAACTACGGGACTAGTGTTCGGGACGAGCAGTACTTC.

V and J are TRBV9 and TRBJ2-6; 7 positions agree with TRBD2. Germline V CDR1 and CDR2: SGDLS, YYNGEE. After removal of 5 bases from V and 0 bases from J, the junction contained 5 bases not matched to a gene. The CDR3 covers 16 residues. The CDR3 loop is CASSPGGISGANVLTF. The CDR3 nucleotides are TGTGCCAGCAGTCCCGGGGGGATCTCTGGGGCCAACGTCCTGACTTTC.

The table lists this clone with a few counts. This chain connects TRBV3-1 (or the pseudogene TRBV3-2) to TRBJ1-1; D is unclear. This CDR3 has 17 residues. Germline CDR1 reads LGHDT; CDR2 reads YNNKEL (reference sequence). Trimming cost V 5 bases and J 6 bases, with 25 bases left between them. The CDR3 loop is CASSEGSGAIMLAEAFF. The CDR3 DNA sequence: TGTGCCAGCAGCGAGGGATCGGGAGCAATTATGTTGGCTGAAGCTTTCTTT.

This clone was seen more than once but under ten times. The rearrangement links TRBV5-5 to TRBJ1-4; 7 nucleotides agree with TRBD1. CDR3 length: 14 amino acids. Trimming removed 3 bases from V and 7 bases from J; junction bases left unmatched: 6. The V gene's germline CDR1 is SGHKS and CDR2 YYEKEE (reference sequence). The CDR3 sequence is CASSSRQGGEKLFF. CDR3 in DNA: TGTGCCAGCAGCTCTAGACAGGGTGGTGAAAAACTGTTTTTT. The whole variable domain, filled in from reference TRBV5-5 and TRBJ1-4, reads DAGVTQSPTHLIKTRGQQVTLRCSPISGHKSVSWYQQVLGQGPQFIFQYYEKEERGRGNFPDRFSARQFPNYSSELNVNALLLGDSALYLCASSSRQGGEKLFFGSGTQLSVL.

The chain combines TRBV6-1 with TRBJ1-2; 7 bases map to TRBD1. Germline trimming cut 4 bases from V and 1 base from J; bases unmatched to any gene: 18. Per the germline V gene, CDR1 is MNHNS and CDR2 is SASEGT. The length of the CDR3 is 19 residues. CDR3 bases: TGTGCCAGCAGTGGGGACCCCGGGACAGAACCTTATTTTAACTATGGCTACACCTTC. It codes for CASSGDPGTEPYFNYGYTF.

This chain connects TRBV6-5 to TRBJ1-1; no firm D call. Trimming shortened V by 9 bases and J by 1 base, and 9 bases separated the two germline ends. The CDR3 is 12 amino acids. Germline V gene data show CDR1 as MNHEY and CDR2 as SVGAGI. DNA of the CDR3: TGTGCCAGTCGGGTAGGGAACACTGAAGCTTTCTTT. Encoded protein: CASRVGNTEAFF.

The chain employs TRBV14 and TRBJ2-7, with D perhaps matching TRBD1 (6 bases). Trimming took 4 bases from V and 3 from J, leaving 10 bases between them. Germline CDR1 and CDR2: SGHDN and FVKESK. The CDR3 loop spans 13 amino acids. The CDR3 here is CASSRRDNYEQYF. Written as DNA, the CDR3 is TGTGCCAGCAGCCGCCGGGACAACTACGAGCAGTACTTC.

The chain is built from TRBV6-5 and TRBJ1-1; D is uncertain. CDR1 MNHEY and CDR2 SVGAGI come from the germline V gene. The V gene lost 8 bases and the J gene lost 0 bases, with 16 bases spanning the gap. This CDR3 comprises 15 residues. The CDR3 here is CASDDWQRVNTEAFF. In nucleotides, the CDR3 is TGTGCCAGCGACGATTGGCAGAGGGTGAACACTGAAGCTTTCTTT.

The rearrangement uses TRBV13 and TRBJ1-6, with 9 bases lining up with TRBD1. J gave up 10 bases and V 7 bases, and 5 bases lay outside the gene matches. This CDR3 spans 13 amino acids. Germline V lookup: CDR1 PRHDT, CDR2 FYEKMQ (reference sequence). The CDR3 nucleotides are TGTGCCAGCATCTGGACAGGGGTCTCACCCCTCCACTTT. Its protein product is CASIWTGVSPLHF.

The genes are TRBV7-9 and TRBJ2-1; the match to TRBD2 covers 7 bases. Trimming removed 3 bases from V and 2 bases from J; junction bases left unmatched: 4. The V gene's germline CDR1 is SEHNR and CDR2 FQNEAQ (reference sequence). The CDR3 totals 15 residues. CDR3 DNA: TGTGCCAGCAGCTTCGCTAGCGGTCCCTACAATGAGCAGTTCTTC. This encodes CASSFASGPYNEQFF.

The sample holds a few counts of this clone. The chain links TRBV2 to TRBJ2-6; 7 positions match TRBD1. Germline CDR1 reads SNHLY; CDR2 reads FYNNEI. CDR3 length: 17 residues. The V and J ends lost 7 bases and 0 bases, in that order; junction bases with no gene match: 9. The CDR3 DNA is TGTGCCAGCATCCCGGGACAGCAGCTCTCTGGGGCCAACGTCCTGACTTTC. It translates to CASIPGQQLSGANVLTF.

The count of this clone is one. The chain has TRBV12-5 and TRBJ2-2; D uncertain. Trimming shortened V by 1 base and J by 7 bases, and 7 bases separated the two germline ends. Per the germline V gene, CDR1 is LGHNT and CDR2 is FRNRAP. This CDR3 spans 13 amino acids. CDR3 region: CASGLEQIGELFF. The CDR3 DNA follows: TGTGCTAGTGGTTTGGAACAGATCGGGGAGCTGTTTTTT.

V gene TRBV9 combines with J gene TRBJ1-1; the D gene is possibly TRBD1 (6 bases). Germline CDR1 and CDR2: SGDLS and YYNGEE. This CDR3 is 16 amino acids long. The V and J ends lost 3 bases and 3 bases respectively, with 18 bases between them. The CDR3 region is CASSADRRPAYTEAFF. DNA for the CDR3: TGTGCCAGCAGCGCCGACAGGCGGCCCGCGTACACTGAAGCTTTCTTT.

V gene TRBV2 combines with J gene TRBJ1-3; D uncertain. Trimming took 7 bases from V and 0 from J, leaving 10 bases between them. The CDR3 length is 14 residues. From germline, CDR1 is SNHLY and CDR2 FYNNEI. CDR3 loop: CASKGGNSGNTIYF. DNA for the CDR3: TGTGCCAGCAAGGGCGGGAACTCTGGAAACACCATATATTTT.

This clone was detected once. The chain recombines TRBV19 with TRBJ2-7, with 8 bases matching TRBD1. CDR3 size: 14 residues. Looked up from germline, CDR1 is LNHDA and CDR2 is SQIVND (reference sequence). After removal of 5 bases from V and 4 bases from J, the junction contained 7 bases not matched to a gene. In DNA form, the CDR3 reads TGTGCCAGTAGTGGCCGGGACAGGCAATACGAGCAGTACTTC. This sequence encodes CASSGRDRQYEQYF.

This clone has a single count. V and J are TRBV27 and TRBJ1-6; D call uncertain. CDR1 MNHEY and CDR2 SMNVEV come from the germline V gene (reference sequence). V was pared by 4 bases and J by 11 bases, with 12 bases between. This CDR3 is built from 13 residues. CDR3 nucleotide sequence: TGTGCCAGCAGTTGGATAAGGGAGGCACCCCTCCACTTT. This translates into CASSWIREAPLHF.

The chain employs TRBV15 and TRBJ1-1; TRBD1 aligns across 8 bases. V dropped 3 bases and J dropped 10; count of bases not matched to a gene: 10. Germline CDR1 reads LNHNV; CDR2 reads YYDKDF (reference sequence). The length of the CDR3 is 14 residues. CDR3 nucleotides: TGTGCCACCAGCAGGGCAGGGGGCTTCTCTGCAGCTTTCTTT. Encoded protein: CATSRAGGFSAAFF.